This T cell receptor beta chain was sequenced in a study of CD4 T cells in relation to SARS-CoV-2 and coronaviruses. Regarding the study as a whole: Roughly 69% of donors had memory CD4+ clonotypes crossrecognizing SARS-CoV-2 and common cold coronavirus spike. No donor gave both pre-pandemic and post-infection samples.

This clone was recorded only once. Antigen unknown. Measured with immunoSEQ multiplex PCR; TCRdb has only the in-frame clones, and not every one. The sample shows some 30,000 clones, around three quarters of them seen only once. The V end was cut by 5 bases, the J end by 6 bases, with 10 bases between. This CDR3 contains 12 residues. Germline loops: CDR1 SEHNR, CDR2 FQNEAQ (reference sequence). The sequenced sample was memory CD4+ T cells from PBMCs, cultured in vitro. The sequence came from an adult with COVID-19. V gene TRBV7-9 combines with J gene TRBJ1-1; D not certain. The CDR3 region is CASSARGAEAFF. CDR3 bases: TGTGCCAGCAGCGCCCGCGGCGCTGAAGCTTTCTTT. The full variable domain, rest sourced from reference TRBV7-9 and TRBJ1-1, is DTGVSQNPRHKITKRGQNVTFRCDPISEHNRLYWYRQTLGQGPEFLTYFQNEAQLEKSRLLSDRFSAERPKGSFSTLEIQRTEQGDSAMYLCASSARGAEAFFGQGTRLTVV.